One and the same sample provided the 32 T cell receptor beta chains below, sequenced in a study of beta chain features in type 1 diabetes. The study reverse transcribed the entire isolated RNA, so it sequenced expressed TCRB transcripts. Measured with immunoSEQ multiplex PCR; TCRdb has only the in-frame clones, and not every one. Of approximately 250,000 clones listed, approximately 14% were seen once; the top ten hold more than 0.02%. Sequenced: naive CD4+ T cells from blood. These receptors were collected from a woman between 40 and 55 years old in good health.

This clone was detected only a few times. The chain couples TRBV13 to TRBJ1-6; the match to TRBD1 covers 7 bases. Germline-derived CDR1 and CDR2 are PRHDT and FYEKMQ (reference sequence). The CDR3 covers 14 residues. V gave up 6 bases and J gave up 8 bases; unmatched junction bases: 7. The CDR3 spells CASSFRDRDSPLHF. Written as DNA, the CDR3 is TGTGCCAGCAGTTTCCGGGACAGAGATTCACCCCTCCACTTT.

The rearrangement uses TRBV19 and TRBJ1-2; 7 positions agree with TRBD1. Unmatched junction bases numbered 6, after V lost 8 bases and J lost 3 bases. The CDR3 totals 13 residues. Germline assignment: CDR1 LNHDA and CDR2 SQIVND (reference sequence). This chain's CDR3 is CASAPGQYYGYTF. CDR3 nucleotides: TGTGCCAGTGCCCCGGGACAGTACTATGGCTACACCTTC.

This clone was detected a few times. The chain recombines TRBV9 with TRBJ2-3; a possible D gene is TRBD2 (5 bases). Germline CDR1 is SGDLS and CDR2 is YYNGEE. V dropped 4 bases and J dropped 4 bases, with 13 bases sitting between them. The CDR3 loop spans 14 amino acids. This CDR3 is CASSKLESPDTQYF. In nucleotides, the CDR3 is TGTGCCAGCAGCAAACTAGAGTCCCCAGATACGCAGTATTTT.

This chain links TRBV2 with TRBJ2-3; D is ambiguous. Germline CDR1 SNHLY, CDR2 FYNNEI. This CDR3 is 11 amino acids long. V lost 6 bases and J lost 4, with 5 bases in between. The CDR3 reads CASRSADTQYF. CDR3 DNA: TGTGCCAGCAGGTCGGCAGATACGCAGTATTTT. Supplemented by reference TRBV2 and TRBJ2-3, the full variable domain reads EPEVTQTPSHQVTQMGQEVILRCVPISNHLYFYWYRQILGQKVEFLVSFYNNEISEKSEIFDDQFSVERPDGSNFTLKIRSTKLEDSAMYFCASRSADTQYFGPGTRLTVL.

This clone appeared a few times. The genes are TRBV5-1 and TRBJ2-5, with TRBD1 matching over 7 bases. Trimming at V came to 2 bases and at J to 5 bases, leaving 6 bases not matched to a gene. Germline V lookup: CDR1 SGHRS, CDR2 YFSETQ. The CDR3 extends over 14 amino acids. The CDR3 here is CASSFKGASETQYF. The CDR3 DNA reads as TGCGCCAGCAGCTTCAAGGGGGCGTCGGAGACCCAGTACTTC.

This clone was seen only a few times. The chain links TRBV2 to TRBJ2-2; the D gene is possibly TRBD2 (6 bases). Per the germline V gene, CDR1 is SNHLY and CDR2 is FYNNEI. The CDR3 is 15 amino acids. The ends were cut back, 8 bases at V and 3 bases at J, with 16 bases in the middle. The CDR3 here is CASAGGLAYTGELFF. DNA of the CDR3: TGTGCCAGCGCCGGTGGGCTAGCGTACACCGGGGAGCTGTTTTTT.

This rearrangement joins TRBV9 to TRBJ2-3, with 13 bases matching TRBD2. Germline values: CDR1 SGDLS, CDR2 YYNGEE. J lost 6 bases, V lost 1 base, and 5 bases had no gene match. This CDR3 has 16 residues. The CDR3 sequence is CASSVRTSGGRDTQYF. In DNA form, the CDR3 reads TGTGCCAGCAGCGTACGGACTAGCGGGGGTCGCGATACGCAGTATTTT.

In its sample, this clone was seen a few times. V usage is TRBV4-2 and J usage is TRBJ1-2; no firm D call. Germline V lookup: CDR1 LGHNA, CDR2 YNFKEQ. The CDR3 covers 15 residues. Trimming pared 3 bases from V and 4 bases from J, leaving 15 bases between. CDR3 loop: CASSQELTAIYGYTF. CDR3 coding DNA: TGTGCCAGCAGCCAGGAGTTGACTGCTATCTATGGCTACACCTTC.

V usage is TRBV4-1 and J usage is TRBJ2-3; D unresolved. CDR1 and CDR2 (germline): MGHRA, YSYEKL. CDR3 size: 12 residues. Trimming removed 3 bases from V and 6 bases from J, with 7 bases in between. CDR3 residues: CASSHPRDTQYF. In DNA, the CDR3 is TGCGCCAGCAGCCACCCCCGGGATACGCAGTATTTT.

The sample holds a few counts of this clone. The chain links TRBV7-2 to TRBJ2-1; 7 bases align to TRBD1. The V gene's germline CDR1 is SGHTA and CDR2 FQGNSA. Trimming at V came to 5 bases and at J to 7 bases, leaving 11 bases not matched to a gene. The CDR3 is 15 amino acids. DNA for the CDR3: TGTGCCAGCAGCCGATACGGGACAGATAAAAATGAGCAGTTCTTC. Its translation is CASSRYGTDKNEQFF. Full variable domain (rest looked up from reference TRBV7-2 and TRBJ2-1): GAGVSQSPSNKVTEKGKDVELRCDPISGHTALYWYRQSLGQGLEFLIYFQGNSAPDKSGLPSDRFSAERTGGSVSTLTIQRTQQEDSAVYLCASSRYGTDKNEQFFGPGTRLTVL.

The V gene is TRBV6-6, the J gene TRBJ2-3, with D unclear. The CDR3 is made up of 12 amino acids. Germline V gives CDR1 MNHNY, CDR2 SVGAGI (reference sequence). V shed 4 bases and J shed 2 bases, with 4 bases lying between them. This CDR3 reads CASSSFTDTQYF. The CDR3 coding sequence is TGTGCCAGCAGTTCCTTCACAGATACGCAGTATTTT.

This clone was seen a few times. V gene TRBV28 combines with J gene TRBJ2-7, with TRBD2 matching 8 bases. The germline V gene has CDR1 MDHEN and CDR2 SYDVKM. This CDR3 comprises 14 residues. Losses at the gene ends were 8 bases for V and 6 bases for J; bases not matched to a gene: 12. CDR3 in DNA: TGTGCCAGCGAACCCCCGGGGGGGAGGGCCGAGCAGTACTTC. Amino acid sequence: CASEPPGGRAEQYF.

The CDR3 here is CAGGTSPDYGYTF. The CDR3 bases are TGTGCCGGGGGGACCTCGCCGGACTATGGCTACACCTTC. The genes are TRBV13 and TRBJ1-2; possible D gene TRBD1, 5 bases. The CDR3 spans 13 residues. Trimming took 11 bases from V and 3 from J, leaving 16 bases between them. Germline values: CDR1 PRHDT, CDR2 FYEKMQ (reference sequence).

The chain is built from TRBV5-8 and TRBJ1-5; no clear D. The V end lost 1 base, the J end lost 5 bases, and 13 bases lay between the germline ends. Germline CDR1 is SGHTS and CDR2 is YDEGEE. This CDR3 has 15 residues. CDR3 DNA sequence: TGTGCCAGCAGCTTGTTTTTAGGGAGAGATCAGCCCCAGCATTTT. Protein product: CASSLFLGRDQPQHF.

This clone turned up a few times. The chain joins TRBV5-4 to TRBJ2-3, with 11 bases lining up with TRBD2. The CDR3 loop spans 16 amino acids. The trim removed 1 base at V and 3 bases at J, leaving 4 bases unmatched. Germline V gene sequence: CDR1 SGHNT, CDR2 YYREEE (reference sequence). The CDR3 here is CASSLKLAGETDTQYF. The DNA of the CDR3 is TGTGCCAGCAGCTTGAAACTAGCGGGGGAAACAGATACGCAGTATTTT.

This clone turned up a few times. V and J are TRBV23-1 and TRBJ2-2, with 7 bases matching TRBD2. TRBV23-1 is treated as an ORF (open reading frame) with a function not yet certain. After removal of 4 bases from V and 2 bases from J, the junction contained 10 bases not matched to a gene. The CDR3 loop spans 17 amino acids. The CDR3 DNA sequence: TGCGCCAGCAGTCGTCCCGCCCAGCGGGGCAACACCGGGGAGCTGTTTTTT. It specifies CASSRPAQRGNTGELFF.

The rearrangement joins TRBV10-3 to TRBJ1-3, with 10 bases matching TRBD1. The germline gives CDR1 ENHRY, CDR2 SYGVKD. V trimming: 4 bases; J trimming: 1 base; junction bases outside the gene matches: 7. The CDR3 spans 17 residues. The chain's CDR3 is CAISARTGGLSGNTIYF. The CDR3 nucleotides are TGTGCCATCAGTGCCCGGACAGGGGGTTTGTCTGGAAACACCATATATTTT.

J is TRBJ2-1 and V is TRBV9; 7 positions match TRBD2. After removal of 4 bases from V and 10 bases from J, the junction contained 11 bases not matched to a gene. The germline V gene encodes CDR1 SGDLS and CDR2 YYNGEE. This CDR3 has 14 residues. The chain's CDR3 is CASSFGTKAGEQFF. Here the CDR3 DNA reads TGTGCCAGCAGCTTCGGGACTAAAGCCGGGGAGCAGTTCTTC.

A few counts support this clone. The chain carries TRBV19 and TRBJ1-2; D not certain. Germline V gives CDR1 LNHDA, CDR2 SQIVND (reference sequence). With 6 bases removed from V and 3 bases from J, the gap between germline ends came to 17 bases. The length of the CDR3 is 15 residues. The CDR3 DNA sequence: TGTGCCAGTAGGCGCGGTGTGATAGACTACTATGGCTACACCTTC. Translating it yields CASRRGVIDYYGYTF.

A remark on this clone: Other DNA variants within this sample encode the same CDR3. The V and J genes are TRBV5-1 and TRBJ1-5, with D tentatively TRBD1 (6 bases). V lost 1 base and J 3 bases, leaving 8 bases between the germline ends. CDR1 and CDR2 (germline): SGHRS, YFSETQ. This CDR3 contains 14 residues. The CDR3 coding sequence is TGCGCCAGCAGCTTGACAGGGAACAATCAGCCCCAGCATTTT. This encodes CASSLTGNNQPQHF.

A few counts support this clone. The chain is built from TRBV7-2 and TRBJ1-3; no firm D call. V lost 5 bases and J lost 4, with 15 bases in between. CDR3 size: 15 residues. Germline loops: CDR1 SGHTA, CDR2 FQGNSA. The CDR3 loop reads CASSQEAREGNTIYF. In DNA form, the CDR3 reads TGTGCCAGCAGCCAGGAGGCAAGGGAAGGAAACACCATATATTTT.

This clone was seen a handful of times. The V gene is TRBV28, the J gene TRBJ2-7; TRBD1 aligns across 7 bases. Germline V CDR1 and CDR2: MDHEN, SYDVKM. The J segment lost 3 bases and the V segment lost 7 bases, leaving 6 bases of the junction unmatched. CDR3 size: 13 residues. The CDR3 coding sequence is TGTGCCAGCACAACAGGGGCCGGCTACGAGCAGTACTTC. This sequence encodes CASTTGAGYEQYF.

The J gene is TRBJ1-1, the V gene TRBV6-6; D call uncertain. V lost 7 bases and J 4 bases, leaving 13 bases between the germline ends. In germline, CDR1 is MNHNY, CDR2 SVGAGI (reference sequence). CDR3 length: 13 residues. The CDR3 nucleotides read TGTGCCAGCACCACCAGTTGGGCCACTGAAGCTTTCTTT. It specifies CASTTSWATEAFF.

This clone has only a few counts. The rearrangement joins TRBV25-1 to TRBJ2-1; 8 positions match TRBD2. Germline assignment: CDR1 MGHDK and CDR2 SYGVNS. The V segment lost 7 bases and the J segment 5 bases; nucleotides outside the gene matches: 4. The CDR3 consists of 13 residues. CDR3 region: CASKRGRDNEQFF. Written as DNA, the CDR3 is TGTGCCAGCAAGCGGGGGAGGGACAATGAGCAGTTCTTC. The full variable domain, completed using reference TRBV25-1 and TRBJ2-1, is EADIYQTPRYLVIGTGKKITLECSQTMGHDKMYWYQQDPGMELHLIHYSYGVNSTEKGDLSSESTVSRIRTEHFPLTLESARPSHTSQYLCASKRGRDNEQFFGPGTRLTVL.

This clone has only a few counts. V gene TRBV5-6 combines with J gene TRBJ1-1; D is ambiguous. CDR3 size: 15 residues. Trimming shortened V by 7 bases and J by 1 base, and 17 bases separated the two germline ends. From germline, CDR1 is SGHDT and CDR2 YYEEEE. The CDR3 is CASRSGFGGNTEAFF. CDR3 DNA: TGTGCCAGCCGCTCGGGGTTTGGAGGGAACACTGAAGCTTTCTTT. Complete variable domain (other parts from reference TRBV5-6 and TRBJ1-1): DAGVTQSPTHLIKTRGQQVTLRCSPKSGHDTVSWYQQALGQGPQFIFQYYEEEERQRGNFPDRFSGHQFPNYSSELNVNALLLGDSALYLCASRSGFGGNTEAFFGQGTRLTVV.

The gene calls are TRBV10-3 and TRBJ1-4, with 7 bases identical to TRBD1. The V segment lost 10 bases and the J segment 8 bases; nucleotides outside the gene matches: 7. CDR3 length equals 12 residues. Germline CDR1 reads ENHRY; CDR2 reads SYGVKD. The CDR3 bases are TGTGCCACCGGACAGGAACGGGAAAAACTGTTTTTT. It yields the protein CATGQEREKLFF.

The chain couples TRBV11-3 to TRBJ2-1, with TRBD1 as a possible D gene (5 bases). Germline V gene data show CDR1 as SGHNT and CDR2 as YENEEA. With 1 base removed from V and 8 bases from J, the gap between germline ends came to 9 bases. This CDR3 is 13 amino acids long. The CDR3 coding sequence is TGTGCCAGCAGCTTAGGGCAGGGCGATGAGCAGTTCTTC. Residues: CASSLGQGDEQFF.

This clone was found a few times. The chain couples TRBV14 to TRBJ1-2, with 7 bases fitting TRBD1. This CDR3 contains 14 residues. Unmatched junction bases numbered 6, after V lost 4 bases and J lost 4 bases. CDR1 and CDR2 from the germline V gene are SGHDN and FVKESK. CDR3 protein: CASSRRQGGYGYTF. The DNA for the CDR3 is TGTGCCAGCAGCCGCCGACAGGGAGGCTATGGCTACACCTTC.

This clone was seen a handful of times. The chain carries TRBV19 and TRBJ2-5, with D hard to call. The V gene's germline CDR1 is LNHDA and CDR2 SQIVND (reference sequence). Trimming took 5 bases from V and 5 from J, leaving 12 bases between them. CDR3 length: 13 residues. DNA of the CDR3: TGTGCCAGTAGTCCCGACGGGTGGGAGACCCAGTACTTC. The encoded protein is CASSPDGWETQYF.

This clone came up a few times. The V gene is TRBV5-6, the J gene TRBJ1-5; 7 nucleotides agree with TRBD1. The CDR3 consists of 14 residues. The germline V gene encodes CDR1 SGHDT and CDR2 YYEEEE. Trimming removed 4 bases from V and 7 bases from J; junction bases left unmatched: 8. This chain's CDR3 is CASSTQGVEQPQHF. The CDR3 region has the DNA TGTGCCAGCAGCACCCAGGGGGTCGAGCAGCCCCAGCATTTT.

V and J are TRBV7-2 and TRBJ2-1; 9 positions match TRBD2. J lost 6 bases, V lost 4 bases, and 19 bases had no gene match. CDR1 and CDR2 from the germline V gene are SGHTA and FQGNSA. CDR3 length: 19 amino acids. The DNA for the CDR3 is TGTGCCAGCAGCTCCTTTAGCGGGGGCCCGACGATCTCTGCCAATGAGCAGTTCTTC. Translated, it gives CASSSFSGGPTISANEQFF.

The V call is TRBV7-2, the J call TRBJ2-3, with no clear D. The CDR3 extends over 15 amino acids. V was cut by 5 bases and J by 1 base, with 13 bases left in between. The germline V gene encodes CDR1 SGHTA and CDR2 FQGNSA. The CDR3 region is CASSQSPVRTDTQYF. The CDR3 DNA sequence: TGTGCCAGCAGCCAGTCGCCCGTACGCACAGATACGCAGTATTTT.